What follows are 31 T cell receptor beta chains derived from one specimen sequenced in a study of regulatory T cells in long-lasting Graves disease (dated by TCRdb to about 2021). Library preparation employed multiplex PCR. Sequencing took place on an Illumina HiSeq 4000. CDR3 regions were amplified by Arm-PCR with iRepertoire HTBI primers to construct TCR beta libraries. TCRdb cleaned the public reads at Q25 with fastp, built clones with MiXCR and kept in-frame beta chains. Identical CDR3 protein sequences are pooled into one entry, listed with their most common genes and DNA. This sample is represented by around 480,000 distinct CDR3 sequences; about a sixth of them were singletons. 9% to 15% of the sample goes to the ten largest clones. This sample's time point label indicates: newly diagnosed GD, antithyroid drugs for less than 3 months. RNA was extracted from PBMCs in TRIzol for both TCR sequencing and RNA sequencing.

The data also belong to a second study, concerning T cells in Graves' hyperthyroidism and ophthalmopathy.

Specimen: peripheral blood mononuclear cells (PBMCs), collected at new diagnosis, from a patient treated with antithyroid drugs. The receptors stem from a man aged 40-55 years with Graves disease. Donor details come from another sample of the same person, matched by shared clones.

V gene TRBV7-9 combines with J gene TRBJ1-2; possibly TRBD1 for D (6 bases). Trimming stripped 2 bases from V and 2 bases from J, with 12 bases between. The length of the CDR3 is 15 residues. Germline assignment: CDR1 SEHNR and CDR2 FQNEAQ (reference sequence). The DNA of the CDR3 is TGTGCCAGCAGCTTATCCACAGGGAGGAACTATGGCTACACCTTC. It translates to CASSLSTGRNYGYTF.

This clonotype was found many times. The rearrangement links TRBV7-3 to TRBJ2-3; the D gene could be TRBD1 or TRBD2 (5 bases each). The CDR3 length is 15 residues. Germline V lookup: CDR1 SGHTA, CDR2 FQGTGA. Deletions cut 1 base from V and 2 bases from J, with 10 bases between. The CDR3: CASSLRGIYTDTQYF. DNA for the CDR3: TGTGCCAGCAGCTTAAGGGGGATATACACAGATACGCAGTATTTT.

This clonotype was seen many times. This chain joins TRBV12-5 and TRBJ1-2; no reliable D call. Germline CDR1 reads LGHNT; CDR2 reads FRNRAP. Trimming took off 6 bases at V and 6 bases at J, with 14 bases between the two ends. The CDR3 has 13 amino acids. This CDR3 reads CASGTRGSNGYTF. The CDR3, as DNA: TGTGCTAGTGGGACGAGAGGGTCTAATGGCTACACCTTC.

The chain has TRBV25-1 and TRBJ2-3, with D maybe TRBD1 (6 bases). Trimming shortened V by 11 bases and J by 11 bases, and 23 bases separated the two germline ends. This CDR3 spans 13 amino acids. CDR1 is MGHDK, CDR2 SYGVNS, per germline. The CDR3 region has the DNA TGTGCCGCCCTACGGGGTGGGACAAGAGGGCAGTATTTT. Amino acid sequence: CAALRGGTRGQYF.

This clonotype was detected many times. The gene calls are TRBV3-1 and TRBJ2-7; D is uncertain. V gave up 1 base and J gave up 3 bases, with 10 bases separating them. Germline V lookup: CDR1 LGHDT, CDR2 YNNKEL (reference sequence). The CDR3 is made up of 14 amino acids. The CDR3 region is CASSQGGGDYEQYF. CDR3 DNA sequence: TGTGCCAGCAGCCAAGGAGGCGGCGACTACGAGCAGTACTTC.

In this sample, this clonotype turned up a few times. The V and J genes are TRBV5-1 and TRBJ1-6; D gene ambiguous. V was clipped by 0 bases and J by 6 bases, with 7 bases between them. The CDR3 has 14 amino acids. Germline V gene data show CDR1 as SGHRS and CDR2 as YFSETQ. The DNA for the CDR3 is TGCGCCAGCAGCTTGGTACCTTCTAATTCACCCCTCCACTTT. As protein: CASSLVPSNSPLHF.

CDR3 in amino acids: CASRGTSHTDTQYF. CDR3 DNA: TGCGCCAGCAGAGGGACTAGCCACACAGATACGCAGTATTTT. The chain employs TRBV10-2 and TRBJ2-3, with TRBD2 matching over 9 bases. CDR1 WSHSY and CDR2 SAAADI come from the germline V gene. V was clipped by 6 bases and J by 2 bases; unmatched bases: 3. The CDR3 runs 14 residues.

There are many counts of this clonotype. The V call is TRBV11-2, the J call TRBJ1-2, with 7 nucleotides matching TRBD1. There are 14 residues in the CDR3. The V gene's germline CDR1 is SGHAT and CDR2 FQNNGV. V lost 0 bases and J lost 4; bases outside the gene matches: 2. The CDR3 coding sequence is TGTGCCAGCAGCTTAGATGGGACAGCCTATGGCTACACCTTC. It specifies CASSLDGTAYGYTF.

Comments on this clonotype: A clone one base away is much larger, so this may be a read error. The chain uses TRBV20-1 and TRBJ2-4; 10 positions match TRBD1. The CDR3 is made up of 16 amino acids. V lost 5 bases and J lost 4; bases outside the gene matches: 11. Germline V CDR1 and CDR2: DFQATT, SNEGSKA (reference sequence). The CDR3 loop is CSAYPGQGLWKNIQYF. The CDR3 region has the DNA TGCAGTGCTTACCCGGGACAGGGGCTTTGGAAAAACATTCAGTACTTC.

This clonotype occurred many times. The chain employs TRBV2 and TRBJ2-1; D gene ambiguous. V was clipped by 5 bases and J by 10 bases, with 6 bases between them. Germline assignment: CDR1 SNHLY and CDR2 FYNNEI. The length of the CDR3 is 10 residues. In DNA form, the CDR3 reads TGTGCCAGCAGTAGCGCCGAGCAGTTCTTC. It specifies CASSSAEQFF.

This clonotype was picked up many times. V and J are TRBV28 and TRBJ2-7, with TRBD2 matching over 8 bases. The trim removed 4 bases at V and 5 bases at J, leaving 10 bases unmatched. This CDR3 is 15 amino acids long. The germline CDR1 and CDR2 sequences are MDHEN and SYDVKM. The CDR3 nucleotides read TGTGCCAGCAGTTCGTCCTCTGGGCGGGGGGACGAGCAGTACTTC. Protein: CASSSSSGRGDEQYF.

This clonotype came up many times. The chain employs TRBV20-1 and TRBJ2-1; 12 nucleotides align to TRBD2. The CDR3 is 17 amino acids. V was clipped by 3 bases and J by 0 bases; unmatched bases: 6. Germline-derived CDR1 and CDR2 are DFQATT and SNEGSKA (reference sequence). CDR3 loop: CSARSLAGGSSYNEQFF. CDR3 nucleotide sequence: TGCAGTGCTAGGTCACTAGCGGGAGGTAGCTCCTACAATGAGCAGTTCTTC.

CDR3 loop: CASSQALVQPQHF. The CDR3 DNA sequence: TGCGCCAGCAGCCAAGCTTTGGTTCAGCCCCAGCATTTT. This chain connects TRBV4-1 to TRBJ1-5; no firm D call. Per germline, CDR1 MGHRA and CDR2 YSYEKL. V gave up 1 base and J gave up 6 bases, with 7 bases separating them. The CDR3 runs 13 residues.

As concerns this clonotype: A read error is possible here, since a much larger clone lies one base away. The CDR3 sequence: CASSYRSNEQLF. The CDR3 bases are TGTGCCAGCAGTTACCGGTCCAATGAGCAGCTCTTC. The gene calls are TRBV6-9 and TRBJ2-1; D is unclear. The V gene's germline CDR1 is MNHGY and CDR2 SVAAGI. The CDR3 contains 12 residues.

This clonotype was recorded at least ten times. This sequence joins TRBV2 and TRBJ2-1; a weak D match, TRBD1 (5 bases). The CDR3 sequence is 13 residues long. Germline V CDR1 and CDR2: SNHLY, FYNNEI. Trimming removed 6 bases at V and 9 bases at J, with 15 bases between. The CDR3 DNA follows: TGTGCCAGCAGCGCCGACAGCCTTCCTGAGCAGTTCTTC. Translating gives CASSADSLPEQFF.

This clonotype was detected many times. The gene calls are TRBV20-1 and TRBJ2-5, with TRBD2 matching 11 bases. Germline lookup yields CDR1 DFQATT and CDR2 SNEGSKA (reference sequence). This CDR3 spans 14 amino acids. The V segment lost 7 bases and the J segment 0 bases; nucleotides outside the gene matches: 4. This chain's CDR3 is CSVLAGGNQETQYF. CDR3 bases: TGCAGTGTTTTAGCGGGAGGGAACCAAGAGACCCAGTACTTC.

The chain joins TRBV6-1 to TRBJ1-5, with a weak D call TRBD1 (5 bases). CDR1 and CDR2 from the germline V gene are MNHNS and SASEGT. The CDR3 consists of 13 residues. Deletions cut 8 bases from V and 4 bases from J, with 12 bases between. The DNA for the CDR3 is TGTGCCAGCGCAGGGTCGGGGAATCAGCCCCAGCATTTT. Translated, it gives CASAGSGNQPQHF.

This clonotype was seen ten or more times. The J gene is TRBJ2-3, the V gene TRBV10-3; D is tentatively TRBD1 or TRBD2 (6 bases each). V shed 6 bases and J shed 4 bases, with 11 bases lying between them. This CDR3 contains 13 residues. CDR1 and CDR2 (germline): ENHRY, SYGVKD. This CDR3 reads CAIRGGGADTQYF. The CDR3 bases are TGTGCCATCAGGGGGGGCGGTGCAGATACGCAGTATTTT.

This clonotype was counted only a few times. The V and J genes are TRBV4-1 and TRBJ2-2; D unresolved. This CDR3 has 15 amino acids. Germline values: CDR1 MGHRA, CDR2 YSYEKL. The V gene lost 0 bases and the J gene lost 4 bases, with 9 bases spanning the gap. CDR3 DNA: TGCGCCAGCAGCCAAGATGGGCTACCCACCGGGGAGCTGTTTTTT. This gives the protein CASSQDGLPTGELFF.

This chain joins TRBV6-4 and TRBJ2-2; D is perhaps TRBD2 (5 bases). CDR1 is MRHNA and CDR2 is SNTAGT in the germline V gene. This CDR3 contains 17 residues. V gave up 5 bases and J gave up 0 bases, with 16 bases separating them. CDR3 residues: CASSPLPGNTNTGELFF. The CDR3 DNA is TGTGCCAGCAGTCCCCTACCGGGAAATACGAACACCGGGGAGCTGTTTTTT.

This clonotype was observed at least ten times. The V and J genes are TRBV24-1 and TRBJ2-2; D gene uncertain. Germline V gene data show CDR1 as KGHDR and CDR2 as SFDVKD. The germline V and J ends were trimmed by 5 bases and 6 bases, with 6 bases remaining between them. The CDR3 is made up of 12 amino acids. CDR3 loop: CATSVRAGELFF. In DNA, the CDR3 is TGTGCCACCAGTGTTCGGGCCGGGGAGCTGTTTTTT.

This clonotype was found many times. This chain links TRBV14 with TRBJ2-1, with TRBD2 identical over 9 bases. This CDR3 comprises 14 residues. From germline, CDR1 is SGHDN and CDR2 FVKESK. V was pared by 4 bases and J by 6 bases, with 4 bases of the junction left unmatched. The CDR3 nucleotides read TGTGCCAGCAGCCTGGGACTAGCAAGCAATGAGCAGTTCTTC. It is translated as CASSLGLASNEQFF.

This clonotype has a handful of counts. The chain couples TRBV20-1 to TRBJ2-7, with a possible D match to TRBD1 (6 bases). Germline values: CDR1 DFQATT, CDR2 SNEGSKA (reference sequence). Trimming removed 7 bases at V and 3 bases at J, with 19 bases between. This CDR3 region has 14 residues. The CDR3 region is CSGGPPGHLYEQYF. In nucleotides, the CDR3 is TGCAGTGGGGGCCCTCCGGGACATCTCTACGAGCAGTACTTC.

This clonotype was recorded a few times. The chain links TRBV11-3 to TRBJ1-1, with D possibly TRBD1 on 5 matching bases. The V gene lost 1 base and the J gene lost 3 bases, with 15 bases spanning the gap. CDR1 is SGHNT, CDR2 YENEEA, per germline. The length of the CDR3 is 16 residues. The DNA for the CDR3 is TGTGCCAGCAGCTTAGCCTCCAGGGTCTCGGACACTGAAGCTTTCTTT. Translated: CASSLASRVSDTEAFF.

This clonotype was detected only a few times. The chain links TRBV27 to TRBJ2-1; a possible D gene is TRBD1 (5 bases). Looked up from germline, CDR1 is MNHEY and CDR2 is SMNVEV (reference sequence). V lost 5 bases, J lost 2 bases, and 16 bases lay in between. CDR3 size: 16 residues. CDR3 loop: CASSLEARAPYNEQFF. For the CDR3, the DNA is TGTGCCAGCAGTCTCGAAGCCAGGGCCCCCTACAATGAGCAGTTCTTC.

This clonotype has at least ten counts. The chain has TRBV18 and TRBJ1-2, with TRBD1 matching 9 bases. This CDR3 has 16 amino acids. Germline CDR1 and CDR2: KGHSH and LQKENI. The V gene end was trimmed by 1 base and the J gene end by 4 bases; junction bases not matched to a gene: 7. The CDR3 loop is CASSPRQGDAFYGYTF. The DNA of the CDR3 is TGTGCCAGCTCACCACGACAGGGGGACGCTTTCTATGGCTACACCTTC.

The V and J genes are TRBV29-1 and TRBJ2-7, with D possibly TRBD1 on 5 matching bases. This CDR3 region has 12 residues. The germline V gene encodes CDR1 SQVTM and CDR2 ANQGSEA. With 3 bases removed from V and 6 bases from J, the gap between germline ends came to 12 bases. CDR3 nucleotide sequence: TGCAGCGTTGACGGGTCAGGGCTCGAGCAGTACTTC. Translated, it gives CSVDGSGLEQYF.

This clonotype has a handful of counts. The chain has TRBV5-1 and TRBJ2-2; D might be TRBD1 or TRBD2, each matching 5 bases. This CDR3 has 15 amino acids. Germline CDR1 and CDR2: SGHRS and YFSETQ. Trimming took off 4 bases at V and 7 bases at J, with 17 bases between the two ends. The CDR3 DNA follows: TGCGCCAGCAGCGTCCGGGACGGATCTCTCGGGGAGCTGTTTTTT. Protein product: CASSVRDGSLGELFF.

Ten or more counts support this clonotype. The chain has TRBV20-1 and TRBJ1-2; D uncertain. Germline V gene lookup returns CDR1 DFQATT and CDR2 SNEGSKA (reference sequence). V was trimmed by 3 bases and J by 1 base, leaving 12 bases between them. CDR3 size: 14 residues. The CDR3 bases are TGCAGTGCTAGTGAACGGCAAATTAACTATGGCTACACCTTC. Its translation is CSASERQINYGYTF.

Only a few counts were recorded for this clonotype. The gene calls are TRBV2 and TRBJ2-3, with 10 nucleotides matching TRBD2. The germline gives CDR1 SNHLY, CDR2 FYNNEI. The CDR3 totals 16 residues. Germline trimming cut 5 bases from V and 10 bases from J; bases unmatched to any gene: 15. This CDR3 is CASSLGLARPAAAQYF. In nucleotides, the CDR3 is TGTGCCAGCAGTCTGGGACTAGCGAGGCCCGCAGCGGCGCAGTATTTT.

There are a few counts of this clonotype. The chain is built from TRBV20-1 and TRBJ1-4; D gene unclear. The CDR3 consists of 11 residues. The germline gives CDR1 DFQATT, CDR2 SNEGSKA (reference sequence). The V and J ends lost 5 bases and 8 bases respectively, with 9 bases between them. CDR3 loop: CSASRLEKLFF. The CDR3 nucleotides read TGCAGTGCTTCCCGTCTGGAAAAACTGTTTTTT.